This T cell receptor beta chain emerged from a study of T cells in Graves' hyperthyroidism and ophthalmopathy. Researchers took RNA transcripts and amplified the TCR beta CDR3 regions from them. TCR CDR3 underwent first-round RT-PCR with the HTBI primer set. One entry per CDR3 protein results from TCRdb running MiXCR on the multiplex PCR reads. Altogether hundreds of thousands of distinct CDR3 sequences are present, about 19% being singletons, with the ten largest covering under 40%. This clonotype was observed many times. The sequence was collected from a man aged 45-65 years with Graves' ophthalmopathy. The sample was blood.

The CDR3 DNA reads TGTGCCAGCAGTGGTCGGGTGAGCTCCTACAATGAGCAGTTCTTC. Translating it yields CASSGRVSSYNEQFF. The chain has TRBV2 and TRBJ2-1; no clear D gene. The CDR3 length is 15 residues. The germline V gene has CDR1 SNHLY and CDR2 FYNNEI. Trimming removed 4 bases from V and 0 bases from J, with 10 bases in between.